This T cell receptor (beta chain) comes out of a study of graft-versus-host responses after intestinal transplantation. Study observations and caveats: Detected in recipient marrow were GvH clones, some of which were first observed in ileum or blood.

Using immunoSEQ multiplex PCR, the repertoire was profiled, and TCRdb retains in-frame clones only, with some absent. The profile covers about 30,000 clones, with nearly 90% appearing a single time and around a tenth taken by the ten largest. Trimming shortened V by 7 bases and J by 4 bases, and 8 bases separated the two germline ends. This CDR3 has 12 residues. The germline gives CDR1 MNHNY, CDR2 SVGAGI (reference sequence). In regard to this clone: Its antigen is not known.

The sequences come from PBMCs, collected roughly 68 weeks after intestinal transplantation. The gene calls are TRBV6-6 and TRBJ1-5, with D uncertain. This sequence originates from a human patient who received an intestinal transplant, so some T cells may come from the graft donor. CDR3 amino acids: CASKKWNQPQHF. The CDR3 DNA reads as TGTGCCAGCAAGAAGTGGAATCAGCCCCAGCATTTT.